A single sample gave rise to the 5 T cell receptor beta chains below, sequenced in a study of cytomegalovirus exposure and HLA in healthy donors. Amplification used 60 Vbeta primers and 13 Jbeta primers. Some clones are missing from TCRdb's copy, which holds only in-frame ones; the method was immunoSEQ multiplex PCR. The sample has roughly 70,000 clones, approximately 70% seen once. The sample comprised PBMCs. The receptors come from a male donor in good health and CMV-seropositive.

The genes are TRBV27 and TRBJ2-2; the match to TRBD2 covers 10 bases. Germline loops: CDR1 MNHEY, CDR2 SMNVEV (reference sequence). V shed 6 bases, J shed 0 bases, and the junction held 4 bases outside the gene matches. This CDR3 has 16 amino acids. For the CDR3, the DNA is TGTGCCAGCAGGGCTAGCGGGGGCGCGAACACCGGGGAGCTGTTTTTT. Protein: CASRASGGANTGELFF.

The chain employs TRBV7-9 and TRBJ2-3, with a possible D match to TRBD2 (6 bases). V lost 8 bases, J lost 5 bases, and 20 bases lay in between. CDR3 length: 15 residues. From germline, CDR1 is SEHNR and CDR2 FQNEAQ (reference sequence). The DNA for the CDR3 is TGTGCCAGCCGCCTAAGTGGGGGGTATGGAGATACGCAGTATTTT. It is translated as CASRLSGGYGDTQYF.

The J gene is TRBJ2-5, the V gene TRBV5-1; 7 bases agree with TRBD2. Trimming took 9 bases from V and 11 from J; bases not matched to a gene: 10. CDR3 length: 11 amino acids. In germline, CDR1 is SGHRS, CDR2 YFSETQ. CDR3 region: CATRDAGEQYF. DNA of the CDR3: TGCGCCACAAGGGACGCGGGGGAGCAGTACTTC. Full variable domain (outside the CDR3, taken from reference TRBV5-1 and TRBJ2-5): KAGVTQTPRYLIKTRGQQVTLSCSPISGHRSVSWYQQTPGQGLQFLFEYFSETQRNKGNFPGRFSGRQFSNSRSEMNVSTLELGDSALYLCATRDAGEQYFGPGTRLLVL.

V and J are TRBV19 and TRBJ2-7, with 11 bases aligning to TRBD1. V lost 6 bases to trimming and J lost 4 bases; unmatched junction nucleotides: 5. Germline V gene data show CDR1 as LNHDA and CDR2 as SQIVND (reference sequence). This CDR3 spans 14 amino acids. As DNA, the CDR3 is TGTGCCAGTAGACCCGGACAGGGGGCGTACGAGCAGTACTTC. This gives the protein CASRPGQGAYEQYF.

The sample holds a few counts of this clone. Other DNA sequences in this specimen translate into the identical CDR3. CDR3 amino acids: CASSMTGFLNTEAFF. The CDR3, as DNA: TGTGCCAGTAGTATGACAGGTTTTTTGAACACTGAAGCTTTCTTT. This chain connects TRBV19 to TRBJ1-1; D may be TRBD1 (6 bases). The CDR3 sequence is 15 residues long. Germline values: CDR1 LNHDA, CDR2 SQIVND (reference sequence). Trimming took 3 bases from V and 0 from J, leaving 11 bases between them.